Following are 20 T cell receptor beta chains from one sample sequenced in a study of OX40 agonist ivuxolimab in advanced cancers. This table comes from immunoSEQ multiplex PCR, and its TCRdb copy is limited to in-frame clones, with some not included. The repertoire holds tens of thousands of clones, with 86% as singletons. Sequenced here: CD4+ or CD8+ T cells sorted from blood, sampled in a trial of the OX40 agonist ivuxolimab. Receptors originate from an adult with an advanced solid tumor such as melanoma, head and neck, liver or kidney cancer.

The chain combines TRBV2 with TRBJ2-5; a possible D gene is TRBD1 (6 bases). The J call may not be correct, given that the DNA end is closer to TRBJ2-7. Germline assignment: CDR1 SNHLY and CDR2 FYNNEI. This CDR3 is built from 13 residues. CDR3: CASNRVFSYEQYF. The CDR3 DNA reads TGTGCCAGCAACAGGGTATTTTCCTACGAGCAGTACTTC.

The chain is built from TRBV9 and TRBJ1-5; tentative D call: TRBD1 (5 bases). This CDR3 is built from 14 residues. Deletions cut 3 bases from V and 6 bases from J, with 13 bases between. The V gene's germline CDR1 is SGDLS and CDR2 YYNGEE. The CDR3 protein is CASSDGTIGQPQHF. The CDR3 nucleotides are TGTGCCAGCAGCGACGGGACGATAGGTCAGCCCCAGCATTTT.

J is TRBJ2-1 and V is TRBV2; TRBD2 aligns across 8 bases. The CDR3 runs to 14 residues. From germline, CDR1 is SNHLY and CDR2 FYNNEI. After removal of 6 bases from V and 5 bases from J, the junction contained 6 bases not matched to a gene. The CDR3 loop reads CASRERENNNEQFF. The CDR3 DNA sequence: TGTGCCAGCAGGGAGCGGGAGAACAACAATGAGCAGTTCTTC.

The chain couples TRBV4-1 to TRBJ1-5; 8 bases map to TRBD1. CDR3 size: 15 residues. The junction had 11 bases not matched to a gene; V was cut back by 3 bases and J by 10 bases. Per germline, CDR1 MGHRA and CDR2 YSYEKL. CDR3 nucleotides: TGCGCCAGCAGCCATGCGGACAGGGACGTGGGACCCCAGCATTTT. It codes for CASSHADRDVGPQHF.

The gene calls are TRBV28 and TRBJ2-7, with 9 bases fitting TRBD1. The V and J ends lost 4 bases and 7 bases, in that order; junction bases with no gene match: 17. Germline-derived CDR1 and CDR2 are MDHEN and SYDVKM. The CDR3 totals 17 residues. The DNA of the CDR3 is TGTGCCAGCAGTTCTCCCCTAGGGGGGACAGGGAAAAAGGAGCAGTACTTC. It is translated as CASSSPLGGTGKKEQYF.

With respect to this clone: This CDR3 is also generated by other DNA sequences in the sample. The chain has TRBV18 and TRBJ1-5; 8 bases map to TRBD1. Germline-derived CDR1 and CDR2 are KGHSH and LQKENI. With V trimmed by 3 bases and J by 7 bases, 5 bases remained unmatched. The CDR3 sequence is 14 residues long. The CDR3 protein is CASSPDRGGQPQHF. As DNA, the CDR3 is TGTGCCAGCTCACCCGACAGGGGCGGGCAGCCCCAGCATTTT.

The rearrangement links TRBV7-6 to TRBJ2-3; D is unresolved. This CDR3 comprises 12 residues. Germline V CDR1 and CDR2: SGHVS, FNYEAQ. The ends were cut back, 5 bases at V and 2 bases at J, with 5 bases in the middle. CDR3 loop: CASSPNTDTQYF. The CDR3 DNA is TGTGCCAGCAGCCCTAACACAGATACGCAGTATTTT.

This clone was observed once. V is TRBV2 and J is TRBJ2-5, with D perhaps matching TRBD1 (6 bases). The V end lost 3 bases, the J end lost 0 bases, and 14 bases lay between the germline ends. Per the germline V gene, CDR1 is SNHLY and CDR2 is FYNNEI. CDR3 size: 16 residues. In DNA, the CDR3 is TGTGCCAGCAGTGAGGGGGTGGACAGAGACCAAGAGACCCAGTACTTC. Encoded protein: CASSEGVDRDQETQYF.

This clone appeared once. The chain carries TRBV27 and TRBJ2-3; 7 bases agree with TRBD1. The V gene's germline CDR1 is MNHEY and CDR2 SMNVEV (reference sequence). V shed 4 bases and J 2 bases; nucleotides not matched to a gene: 9. This CDR3 is 16 amino acids long. The CDR3 region is CASSYYRGQFTDTQYF. The CDR3 DNA reads as TGTGCCAGCAGTTATTACAGGGGCCAGTTCACAGATACGCAGTATTTT.

The chain carries TRBV19 and TRBJ1-1, with no clear D. This CDR3 contains 14 residues. V lost 6 bases, J lost 0 bases, and 11 bases lay in between. The germline CDR1 and CDR2 sequences are LNHDA and SQIVND (reference sequence). DNA for the CDR3: TGTGCCAGTAGCTTGACTCACATGAACACTGAAGCTTTCTTT. This sequence encodes CASSLTHMNTEAFF.

This chain uses TRBV2 with TRBJ1-2, with 10 bases aligning to TRBD1. Germline V gene lookup returns CDR1 SNHLY and CDR2 FYNNEI. The trim removed 8 bases at V and 7 bases at J, leaving 4 bases unmatched. The CDR3 is 12 amino acids. CDR3 DNA: TGTGCCAGCGTCAGGGACAGGGGTGGCTACACCTTC. This codes for CASVRDRGGYTF.

The chain uses TRBV7-6 and TRBJ2-5; D is undetermined. Trimming took 1 base from V and 5 from J, leaving 8 bases between them. The CDR3 covers 13 residues. Germline V gives CDR1 SGHVS, CDR2 FNYEAQ. Here the CDR3 DNA reads TGTGCCAGCAGCTTAGGGGTTGGGGAGACCCAGTACTTC. Translating it yields CASSLGVGETQYF.

This chain connects TRBV6-1 to TRBJ1-1; D is ambiguous. Trimming shortened V by 3 bases and J by 12 bases, and 11 bases separated the two germline ends. The CDR3 totals 11 residues. CDR1 MNHNS and CDR2 SASEGT come from the germline V gene. In DNA form, the CDR3 reads TGTGCCAGCAGTGAGCATATCGGCACTTTCTTT. It yields the protein CASSEHIGTFF.

The chain is built from TRBV5-5 and TRBJ1-1; D not resolved. Germline CDR1 SGHKS, CDR2 YYEKEE (reference sequence). This CDR3 comprises 13 residues. V lost 0 bases and J lost 3, with 6 bases in between. CDR3 sequence: CASSLALDTEAFF. In DNA, the CDR3 is TGTGCCAGCAGCTTGGCTCTAGACACTGAAGCTTTCTTT.

The chain carries TRBV5-1 and TRBJ2-3, with 13 bases aligning to TRBD2. Germline CDR1 reads SGHRS; CDR2 reads YFSETQ. V was pared by 4 bases and J by 0 bases, with 5 bases of the junction left unmatched. The length of the CDR3 is 17 residues. The CDR3 coding sequence is TGCGCCAGCAGCAGAGGGACTAGCGGGACCAGCACAGATACGCAGTATTTT. This translates into CASSRGTSGTSTDTQYF.

The V call is TRBV14, the J call TRBJ2-2, with TRBD1 matching 9 bases. J was trimmed by 6 bases and V by 5 bases; bases with no gene match: 7. In germline, CDR1 is SGHDN, CDR2 FVKESK. The CDR3 runs 15 residues. This chain's CDR3 is CASSKDRGRAGELFF. The CDR3 DNA reads TGTGCCAGCAGCAAGGACAGGGGAAGGGCCGGGGAGCTGTTTTTT. The full variable domain, its missing parts supplied by reference TRBV14 and TRBJ2-2, is EAGVTQFPSHSVIEKGQTVTLRCDPISGHDNLYWYRRVMGKEIKFLLHFVKESKQDESGMPNNRFLAERTGGTYSTLKVQPAELEDSGVYFCASSKDRGRAGELFFGEGSRLTVL.

V usage is TRBV18 and J usage is TRBJ1-1; 7 nucleotides align to TRBD1. Germline values: CDR1 KGHSH, CDR2 LQKENI. The V gene end was trimmed by 8 bases and the J gene end by 2 bases; junction bases not matched to a gene: 11. This CDR3 has 15 residues. In DNA, the CDR3 is TGTGCCAGCCAGACAGGGACTTTTCTTAACACTGAAGCTTTCTTT. Translating it yields CASQTGTFLNTEAFF.

The gene calls are TRBV7-2 and TRBJ2-1, with 9 nucleotides matching TRBD2. Trimming removed 5 bases from V and 5 bases from J; junction bases left unmatched: 1. This CDR3 has 13 residues. Germline values: CDR1 SGHTA, CDR2 FQGNSA. The CDR3 sequence is CASSRTSDNEQFF. The CDR3 DNA is TGTGCCAGCAGCCGGACTAGCGACAATGAGCAGTTCTTC.

The chain has TRBV10-2 and TRBJ2-3, with D possibly matching TRBD1 (6 bases). Germline V gene data show CDR1 as WSHSY and CDR2 as SAAADI. CDR3 size: 15 residues. Trimming cost V 7 bases and J 0 bases, with 14 bases left between them. CDR3 nucleotide sequence: TGCGCCAGCACTTTAGGGACAACTAGCACAGATACGCAGTATTTT. Protein sequence: CASTLGTTSTDTQYF.

The chain has TRBV27 and TRBJ2-3, with a tentative D call TRBD1 (7 bases). CDR3 length: 15 residues. Germline V gene lookup returns CDR1 MNHEY and CDR2 SMNVEV (reference sequence). V was pared by 6 bases and J by 0 bases, with 13 bases between. This CDR3 reads CASRAQGTSTDTQYF. CDR3 nucleotide sequence: TGTGCCAGCAGGGCACAGGGGACTAGCACAGATACGCAGTATTTT.